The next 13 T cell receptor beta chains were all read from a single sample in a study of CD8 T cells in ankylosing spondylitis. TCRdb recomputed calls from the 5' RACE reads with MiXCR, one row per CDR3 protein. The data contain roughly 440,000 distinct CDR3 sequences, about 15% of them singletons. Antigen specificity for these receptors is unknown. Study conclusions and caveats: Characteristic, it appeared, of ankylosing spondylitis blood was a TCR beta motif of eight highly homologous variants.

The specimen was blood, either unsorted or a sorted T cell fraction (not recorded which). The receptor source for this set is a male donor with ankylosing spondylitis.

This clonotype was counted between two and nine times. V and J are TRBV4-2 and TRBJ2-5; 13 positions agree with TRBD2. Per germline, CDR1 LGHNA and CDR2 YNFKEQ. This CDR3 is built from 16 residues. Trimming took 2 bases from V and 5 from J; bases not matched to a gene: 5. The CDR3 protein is CASSQWTSGSQETQYF. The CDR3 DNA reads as TGTGCCAGCAGCCAATGGACTAGCGGGAGTCAGGAGACCCAGTACTTC.

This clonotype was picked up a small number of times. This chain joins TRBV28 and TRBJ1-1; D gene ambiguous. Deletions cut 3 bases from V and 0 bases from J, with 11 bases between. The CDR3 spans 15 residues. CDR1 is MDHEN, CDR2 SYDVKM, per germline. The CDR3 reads CASSFRWALNTEAFF. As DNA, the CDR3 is TGTGCCAGCAGTTTCCGTTGGGCGCTGAACACTGAAGCTTTCTTT.

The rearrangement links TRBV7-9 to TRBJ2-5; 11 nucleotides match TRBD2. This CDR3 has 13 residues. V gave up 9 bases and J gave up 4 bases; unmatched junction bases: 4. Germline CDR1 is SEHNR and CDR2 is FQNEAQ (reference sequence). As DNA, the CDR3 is TGTGCCAGTGGGACTAGCGGTGGAGAGACCCAGTACTTC. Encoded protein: CASGTSGGETQYF. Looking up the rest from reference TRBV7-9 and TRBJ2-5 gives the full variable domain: DTGVSQNPRHKITKRGQNVTFRCDPISEHNRLYWYRQTLGQGPEFLTYFQNEAQLEKSRLLSDRFSAERPKGSFSTLEIQRTEQGDSAMYLCASGTSGGETQYFGPGTRLLVL.

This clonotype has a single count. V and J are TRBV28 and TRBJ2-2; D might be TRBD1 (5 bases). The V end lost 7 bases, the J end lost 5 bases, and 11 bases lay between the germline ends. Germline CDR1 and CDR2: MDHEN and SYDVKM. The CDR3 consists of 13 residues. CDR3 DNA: TGTGCCAGCACCCATGGGGCAACCGGGGAGCTGTTTTTT. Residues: CASTHGATGELFF.

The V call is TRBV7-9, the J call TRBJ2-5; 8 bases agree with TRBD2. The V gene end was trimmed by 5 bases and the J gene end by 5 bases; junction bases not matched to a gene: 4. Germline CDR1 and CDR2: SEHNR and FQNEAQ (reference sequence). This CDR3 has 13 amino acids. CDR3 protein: CASSREGQETQYF. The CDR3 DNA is TGTGCCAGCAGCCGGGAGGGCCAGGAGACCCAGTACTTC. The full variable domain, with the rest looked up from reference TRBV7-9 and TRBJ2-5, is DTGVSQNPRHKITKRGQNVTFRCDPISEHNRLYWYRQTLGQGPEFLTYFQNEAQLEKSRLLSDRFSAERPKGSFSTLEIQRTEQGDSAMYLCASSREGQETQYFGPGTRLLVL.

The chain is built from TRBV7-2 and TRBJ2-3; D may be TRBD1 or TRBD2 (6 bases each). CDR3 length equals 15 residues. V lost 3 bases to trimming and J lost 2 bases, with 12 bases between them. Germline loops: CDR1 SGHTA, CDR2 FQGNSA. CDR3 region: CASSFKRGVTDTQYF. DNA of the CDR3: TGTGCCAGCAGCTTTAAGAGGGGGGTCACAGATACGCAGTATTTT.

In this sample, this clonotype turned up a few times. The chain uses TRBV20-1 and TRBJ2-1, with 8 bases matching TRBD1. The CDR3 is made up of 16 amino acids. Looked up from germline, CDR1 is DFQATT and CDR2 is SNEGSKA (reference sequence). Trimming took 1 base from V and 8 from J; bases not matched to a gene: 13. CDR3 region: CSARGDRGFRRDEQFF. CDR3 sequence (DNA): TGCAGTGCTAGAGGTGACAGGGGATTCCGACGGGATGAGCAGTTCTTC.

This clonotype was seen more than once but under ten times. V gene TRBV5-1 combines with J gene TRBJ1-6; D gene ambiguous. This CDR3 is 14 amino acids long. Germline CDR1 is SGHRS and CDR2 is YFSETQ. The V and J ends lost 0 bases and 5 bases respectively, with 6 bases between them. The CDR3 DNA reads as TGCGCCAGCAGCTTGGGGGGAGATAATTCACCCCTCCACTTT. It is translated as CASSLGGDNSPLHF.

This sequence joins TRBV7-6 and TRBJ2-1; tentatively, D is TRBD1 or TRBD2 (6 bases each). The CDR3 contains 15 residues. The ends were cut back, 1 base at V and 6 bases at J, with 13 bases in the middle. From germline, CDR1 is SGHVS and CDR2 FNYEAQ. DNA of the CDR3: TGTGCCAGCAGCTTAGTTACGGGGGCCGGCAATGAGCAGTTCTTC. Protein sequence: CASSLVTGAGNEQFF.

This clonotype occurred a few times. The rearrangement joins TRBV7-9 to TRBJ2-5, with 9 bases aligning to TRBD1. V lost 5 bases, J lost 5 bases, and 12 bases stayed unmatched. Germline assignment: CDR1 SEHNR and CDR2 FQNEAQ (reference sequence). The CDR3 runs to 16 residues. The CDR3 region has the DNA TGTGCCAGCAGCCCCTCGCGGGACAGGGTTTATGAGACCCAGTACTTC. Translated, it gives CASSPSRDRVYETQYF. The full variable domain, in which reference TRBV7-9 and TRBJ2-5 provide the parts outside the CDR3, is DTGVSQNPRHKITKRGQNVTFRCDPISEHNRLYWYRQTLGQGPEFLTYFQNEAQLEKSRLLSDRFSAERPKGSFSTLEIQRTEQGDSAMYLCASSPSRDRVYETQYFGPGTRLLVL.

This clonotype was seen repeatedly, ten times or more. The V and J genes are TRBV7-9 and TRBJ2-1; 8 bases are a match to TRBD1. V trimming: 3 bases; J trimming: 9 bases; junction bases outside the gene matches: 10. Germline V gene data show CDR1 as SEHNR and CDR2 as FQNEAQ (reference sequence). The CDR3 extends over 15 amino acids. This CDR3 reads CASSFDRGGGGEQFF. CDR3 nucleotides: TGTGCCAGCAGCTTTGACAGGGGAGGTGGGGGTGAGCAGTTCTTC.

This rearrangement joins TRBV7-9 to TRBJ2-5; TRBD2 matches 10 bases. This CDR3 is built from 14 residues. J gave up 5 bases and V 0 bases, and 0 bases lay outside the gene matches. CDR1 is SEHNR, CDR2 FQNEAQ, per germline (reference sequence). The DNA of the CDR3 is TGTGCCAGCAGCTTAGCGGGACTAGCGGAGACCCAGTACTTC. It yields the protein CASSLAGLAETQYF. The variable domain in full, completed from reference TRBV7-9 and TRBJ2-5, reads DTGVSQNPRHKITKRGQNVTFRCDPISEHNRLYWYRQTLGQGPEFLTYFQNEAQLEKSRLLSDRFSAERPKGSFSTLEIQRTEQGDSAMYLCASSLAGLAETQYFGPGTRLLVL.

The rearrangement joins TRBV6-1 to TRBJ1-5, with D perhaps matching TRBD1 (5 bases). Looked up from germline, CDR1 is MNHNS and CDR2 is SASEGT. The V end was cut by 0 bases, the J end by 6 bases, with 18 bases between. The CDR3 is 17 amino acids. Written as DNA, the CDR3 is TGTGCCAGCAGTGAAGCGCTTCGGACAACGGGATTTCAGCCCCAGCATTTT. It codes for CASSEALRTTGFQPQHF.